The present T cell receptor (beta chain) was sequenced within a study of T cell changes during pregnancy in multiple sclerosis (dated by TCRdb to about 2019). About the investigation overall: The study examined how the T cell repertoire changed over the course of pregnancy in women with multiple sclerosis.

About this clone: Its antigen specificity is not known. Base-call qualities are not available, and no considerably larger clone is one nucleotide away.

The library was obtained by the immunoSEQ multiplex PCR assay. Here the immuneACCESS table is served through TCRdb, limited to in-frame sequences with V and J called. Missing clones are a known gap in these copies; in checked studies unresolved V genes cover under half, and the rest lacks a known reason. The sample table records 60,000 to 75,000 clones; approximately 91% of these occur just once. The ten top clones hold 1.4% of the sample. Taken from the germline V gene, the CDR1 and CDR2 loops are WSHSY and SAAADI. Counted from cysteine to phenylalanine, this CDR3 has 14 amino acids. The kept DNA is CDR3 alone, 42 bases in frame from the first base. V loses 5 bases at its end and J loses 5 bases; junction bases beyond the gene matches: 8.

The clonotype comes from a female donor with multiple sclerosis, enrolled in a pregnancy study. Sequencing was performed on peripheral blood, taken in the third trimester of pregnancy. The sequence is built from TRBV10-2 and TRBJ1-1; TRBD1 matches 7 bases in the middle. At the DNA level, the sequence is TGCGCCAGCAGTACCCAGGGGGATGGGACTGAAGCTTTCTTT. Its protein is CASSTQGDGTEAFF.